This TCR beta chain was obtained from a study of blood T cell repertoires in COVID-19. The V end lost 0 bases, the J end lost 3 bases, and 13 bases lay between the germline ends. Looked up from germline, CDR1 is SGHNT and CDR2 is YYREEE (reference sequence). This CDR3 comprises 15 residues. Sequenced by immunoSEQ multiplex PCR; TCRdb stores in-frame clones only, minus some. Among some 120,000 clones listed, more than 70% were seen once. The chain couples TRBV5-4 to TRBJ2-7; a weak D match, TRBD2 (6 bases). The receptor's source is a human donor in a cohort sampled during active COVID-19. The sequencing input was peripheral blood. CDR3 protein: CASSLAAGSFYEQYF. CDR3 in DNA: TGTGCCAGCAGCTTGGCGGCGGGATCTTTCTACGAGCAGTACTTC. Full variable domain (remainder filled in from reference TRBV5-4 and TRBJ2-7): ETGVTQSPTHLIKTRGQQVTLRCSSQSGHNTVSWYQQALGQGPQFIFQYYREEENGRGNFPPRFSGLQFPNYSSELNVNALELDDSALYLCASSLAAGSFYEQYFGPGTRLTVT.